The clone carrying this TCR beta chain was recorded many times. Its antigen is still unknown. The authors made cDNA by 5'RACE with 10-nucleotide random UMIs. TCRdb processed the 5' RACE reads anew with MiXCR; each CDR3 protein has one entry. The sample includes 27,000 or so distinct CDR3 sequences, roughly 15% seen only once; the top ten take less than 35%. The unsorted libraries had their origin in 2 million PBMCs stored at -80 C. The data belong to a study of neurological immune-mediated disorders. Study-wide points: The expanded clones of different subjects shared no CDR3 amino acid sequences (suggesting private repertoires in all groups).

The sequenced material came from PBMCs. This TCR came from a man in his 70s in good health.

In DNA, the CDR3 is TGTGCCAGCAGTTTAGGGGGACTGGGAGGGTACGAGCAGTACTTC. Its protein is CASSLGGLGGYEQYF. This chain uses TRBV27 with TRBJ2-7; 7 positions agree with TRBD2. The CDR3 loop spans 15 amino acids. Germline CDR1 reads MNHEY; CDR2 reads SMNVEV (reference sequence). The trim removed 2 bases at V and 4 bases at J, leaving 8 bases unmatched.